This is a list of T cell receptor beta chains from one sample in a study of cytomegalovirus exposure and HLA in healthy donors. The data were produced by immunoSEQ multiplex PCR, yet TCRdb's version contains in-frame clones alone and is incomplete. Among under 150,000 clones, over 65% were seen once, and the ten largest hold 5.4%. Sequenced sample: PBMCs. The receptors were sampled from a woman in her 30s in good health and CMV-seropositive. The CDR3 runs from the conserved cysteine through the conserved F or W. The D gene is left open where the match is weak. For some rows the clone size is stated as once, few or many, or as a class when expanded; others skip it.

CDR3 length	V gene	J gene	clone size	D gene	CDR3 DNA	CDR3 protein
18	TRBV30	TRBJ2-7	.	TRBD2	TGTGCCTGGAGTGTACCTAGCGGGGTATCTAATCAAGCCTACGAGCAGTACTTC	CAWSVPSGVSNQAYEQYF
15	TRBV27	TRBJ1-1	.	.	TGTGCCAGCAGTTTAGGGGCAGTGGGGCGCACTGAAGCTTTCTTT	CASSLGAVGRTEAFF
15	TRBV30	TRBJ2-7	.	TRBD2	TGTGCCTGGAATAGACTAGCGGGGGGTTCCTACGAGCAGTACTTC	CAWNRLAGGSYEQYF
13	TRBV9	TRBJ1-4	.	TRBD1	TGTGCCAGCTCCGGACAGGGGAATCAAAAATTGTTTTTT	CASSGQGNQKLFF
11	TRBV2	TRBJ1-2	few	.	TGTGCCAGCAGGACCACTCGGGAGGACACCTTC	CASRTTREDTF
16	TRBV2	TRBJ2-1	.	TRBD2	TGTGCCGCTGAATTCAGCGGGAGGGCCGCCTACAATGAGCAGTTCTTC	CAAEFSGRAAYNEQFF
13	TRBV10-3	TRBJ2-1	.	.	TGTGCCATCAAGGGAGGAATCTTCAATGAGCAGTTCTTC	CAIKGGIFNEQFF
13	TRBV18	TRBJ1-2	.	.	TGTGCCAGCTCACAGGACAAGCTCTATGGCTACACCTTC	CASSQDKLYGYTF
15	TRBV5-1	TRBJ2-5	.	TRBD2	TGCGCCAGCAGCTTATGGGGCGGGGGGGCCCAGACCCAGTACTTC	CASSLWGGGAQTQYF
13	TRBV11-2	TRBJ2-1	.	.	TGTGCCAGCAGCTTAGACAGAATCAATGAGCAGTTCTTC	CASSLDRINEQFF
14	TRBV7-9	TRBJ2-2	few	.	TGTGCCAGCAGCTTTTGGACAGCCACCGGGGAGCTGTTTTTT	CASSFWTATGELFF
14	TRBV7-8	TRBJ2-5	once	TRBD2	TGTGCCAGCAGCCGACGGGGGGTCGGGGAGACCCAGTACTTC	CASSRRGVGETQYF
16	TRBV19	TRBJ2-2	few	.	TGTGCCAGTAGTTCTTCAGGGGCCCTCTTCACCGGGGAGCTGTTTTTT	CASSSSGALFTGELFF
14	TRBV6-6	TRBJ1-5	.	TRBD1	TGTGCCAGCAGTCCGGGGGACAGTTGGCAGCCCCAGCATTTT	CASSPGDSWQPQHF
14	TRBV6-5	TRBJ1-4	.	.	TGTGCCAGCAAGGGGCGTGGGACTAATGAAAAACTGTTTTTT	CASKGRGTNEKLFF
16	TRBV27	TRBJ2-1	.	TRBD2	TGTGCCAGCAGTCCAGGGACTAGCGGGAGGTTTAATGAGCAGTTCTTC	CASSPGTSGRFNEQFF
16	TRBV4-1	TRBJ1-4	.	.	TGCGCCAGCAGCTTTTTAAGGGGGGGGGTAGATGAAAAACTGTTTTTT	CASSFLRGGVDEKLFF
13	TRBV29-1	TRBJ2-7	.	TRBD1	TGCAGCGTCGGGACAGGGGGCACCTACGAGCAGTACTTC	CSVGTGGTYEQYF
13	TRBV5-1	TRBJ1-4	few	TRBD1	TGCGCCAGCAGCATGGGACAGGCAGAAAAACTGTTTTTT	CASSMGQAEKLFF
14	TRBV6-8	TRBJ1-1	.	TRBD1	TGTGCCAGCAGCCCTCCCGACAGGGCCACTGAAGCTTTCTTT	CASSPPDRATEAFF
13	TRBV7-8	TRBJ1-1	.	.	TGTGCCAGCAGAGACAGGTTGAACACTGAAGCTTTCTTT	CASRDRLNTEAFF
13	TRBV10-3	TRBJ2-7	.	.	TGTGCCATCAGCTTTCCTAGCTCCTACGAGCAGTACTTC	CAISFPSSYEQYF
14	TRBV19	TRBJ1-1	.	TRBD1	TGTGCCAGTAGTACACAGGGGGCGAACACTGAAGCTTTCTTT	CASSTQGANTEAFF
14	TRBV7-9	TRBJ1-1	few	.	TGTGCCAGCAGCTTACAGGGTATGAACACTGAAGCTTTCTTT	CASSLQGMNTEAFF
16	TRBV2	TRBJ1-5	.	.	TGTGCCAGCAGTTACCAGGACTCGGATTACAATCAGCCCCAGCATTTT	CASSYQDSDYNQPQHF